The 9 T cell receptor beta chains presented below share a single source sample, sequenced in a study of regulatory T cells in long-lasting Graves disease. Time point in this sample: persistent/refractory GD, antithyroid drugs over 5 years with positive TRAb. With RNA extracted from PBMCs as input, the TCR library was made. Construction of the TCR beta libraries employed iRepertoire HTBI primers in conjunction with Arm-PCR of CDR3 regions. In TCRdb, the multiplex PCR reads were re-called with MiXCR into one record per CDR3 protein. The sample lists approximately 400,000 distinct CDR3 sequences; around 20% were seen once. The sample in question was peripheral blood mononuclear cells (PBMCs), obtained when the disease was refractory, from a patient treated with antithyroid drugs. The receptors were sampled from a female donor with Graves disease.

Many counts were recorded for this clonotype. This sequence joins TRBV11-2 and TRBJ2-7; D is unclear. CDR3 length equals 17 residues. In germline, CDR1 is SGHAT, CDR2 FQNNGV. Trimming cost V 0 bases and J 5 bases, with 20 bases left between them. CDR3 DNA sequence: TGTGCCAGCAGCTTAGATCGCTCCGGGCCCATAGGTCACGAGCAGTACTTC. As protein: CASSLDRSGPIGHEQYF.

This clonotype was picked up many times. The chain is built from TRBV2 and TRBJ2-2; TRBD2 matches 9 bases. The CDR3 contains 15 residues. The germline CDR1 and CDR2 sequences are SNHLY and FYNNEI. V lost 7 bases and J lost 6; bases outside the gene matches: 9. The CDR3 here is CASTRTSDFAGELFF. The DNA of the CDR3 is TGTGCCAGCACTAGGACTAGCGACTTTGCCGGGGAGCTGTTTTTT.

This clonotype has ten or more counts. The chain has TRBV15 and TRBJ2-5; 7 nucleotides line up with TRBD1. The CDR3 is 14 amino acids. V gave up 2 bases and J gave up 5 bases; unmatched junction bases: 5. The germline gives CDR1 LNHNV, CDR2 YYDKDF (reference sequence). CDR3 amino acids: CATSRRDSWETQYF. The DNA for the CDR3 is TGTGCCACCAGCAGAAGGGACAGTTGGGAGACCCAGTACTTC.

This clonotype was seen only a few times. The chain combines TRBV18 with TRBJ2-2, with D tentatively TRBD2 (5 bases). V lost 4 bases, J lost 5 bases, and 11 bases lay in between. The germline V gene has CDR1 KGHSH and CDR2 LQKENI. The CDR3 is 14 residues long. The CDR3 loop is CASSLKRETGELFF. The CDR3 DNA reads as TGTGCCAGCTCACTAAAGAGGGAAACCGGGGAGCTGTTTTTT.

This clonotype was observed a few times. The gene calls are TRBV7-9 and TRBJ1-1, with D perhaps TRBD1 (6 bases). Deletions cut 4 bases from V and 8 bases from J, with 20 bases between. Germline V gene sequence: CDR1 SEHNR, CDR2 FQNEAQ (reference sequence). This CDR3 has 15 residues. As DNA, the CDR3 is TGTGCCAGCAGCTGGCCCTCCGGACAGTCCCTCGAAGCTTTCTTT. Amino acid sequence: CASSWPSGQSLEAFF.

Many counts were recorded for this clonotype. This chain joins TRBV6-2 or TRBV6-3 and TRBJ1-2, with a tentative D call TRBD1 (6 bases). The CDR3 is made up of 14 amino acids. In germline, CDR1 is MNHEY, CDR2 SVGEGT. With 5 bases removed from V and 6 bases from J, the gap between germline ends came to 16 bases. CDR3 in DNA: TGTGCCAGCAGTGAAGCGAGCTGGACAGATGGCTACACCTTC. The encoded protein is CASSEASWTDGYTF.

This clonotype was seen many times. CDR3 amino acids: CASGLNSGDGQETQYF. The CDR3 nucleotides are TGTGCTAGTGGTTTGAATAGCGGGGACGGGCAAGAGACCCAGTACTTC. The rearrangement links TRBV12-5 to TRBJ2-5, with TRBD2 identical over 8 bases. This CDR3 has 16 residues. V was clipped by 2 bases and J by 2 bases; unmatched bases: 7. CDR1 is LGHNT and CDR2 is FRNRAP in the germline V gene.

The chain is built from TRBV9 and TRBJ2-7, with a tentative D call TRBD1 (6 bases). There are 15 residues in the CDR3. Per the germline V gene, CDR1 is SGDLS and CDR2 is YYNGEE. The V and J ends lost 0 bases and 1 base respectively, with 11 bases between them. CDR3 amino acids: CASSVGSGASYEQYF. The DNA of the CDR3 is TGTGCCAGCAGCGTAGGGTCAGGGGCATCCTACGAGCAGTACTTC.

Points on this clonotype: Likely a read error: the CDR3 ends without its conserved phenylalanine or tryptophan. The chain is built from TRBV6-2 or TRBV6-3 and TRBJ2-6; weak D call: TRBD2 (5 bases). The V end lost 4 bases, the J end lost 0 bases, and 19 bases lay between the germline ends. The CDR3 spans 19 residues. CDR1 and CDR2 (germline): MNHEY, SVGEGT. CDR3 DNA: TGTGCCAGCAGTTCCCCTTGGGAACGGGATAACTCTGGGGCCAACGTCCTGACTTCC. Translated, it gives CASSSPWERDNSGANVLTS.